A single sample gave rise to the 25 T cell receptor beta chains below, sequenced in a study of tumor-infiltrating lymphocytes in oesophageal squamous cell carcinoma. TCRdb re-analysed the PCR reads in MiXCR, keeping a single row per CDR3 protein. The sample has 20,000 or so distinct CDR3 sequences, roughly 40% seen once. The sequenced material came from esophageal tumor tissue. The source is a male donor with esophageal squamous cell carcinoma.

J is TRBJ2-3 and V is TRBV12-3 or TRBV12-4; 8 bases are shared with TRBD2. The CDR3 loop spans 15 amino acids. J lost 6 bases, V lost 6 bases, and 11 bases had no gene match. The CDR3 DNA sequence: TGTGCCAGCAGAAAAAAGCGGGAGTGGTTGGATACGCAGTATTTT. Amino acid sequence: CASRKKREWLDTQYF.

Regarding this clonotype: The CDR3 carries no conserved terminal phenylalanine or tryptophan, so it likely arises from a read error. The limits of the CDR3 on the DNA are not certain, so only TCRdb's listed CDR3 is given. The rearrangement joins TRBV7-8 to TRBJ2-3; the D call TRBD1 from the table was never checked on the DNA. From its first to its last residue, the CDR3 has 18 amino acids. Germline loops: CDR1 SGHVS, CDR2 FQNEAQ. Here the CDR3 reads CASSLRGTGINNEQFFGP.

This clonotype has a count of ten or more. This rearrangement joins TRBV12-3 or TRBV12-4 to TRBJ2-5; 7 bases align to TRBD1. This CDR3 contains 13 residues. Losses at the gene ends were 5 bases for V and 5 bases for J; bases not matched to a gene: 5. The CDR3 spells CASSPTGVETQYF. The CDR3 DNA sequence: TGTGCCAGCAGTCCAACAGGGGTCGAGACCCAGTACTTC.

This clonotype was counted many times. This chain connects TRBV6-4 to TRBJ1-2, with TRBD1 matching over 9 bases. Trimming at V came to 4 bases and at J to 0 bases, leaving 12 bases not matched to a gene. From germline, CDR1 is MRHNA and CDR2 SNTAGT. The CDR3 spans 18 residues. CDR3 bases: TGTGCCAGCAGTGGCACCGGGACAGGGTTGGAAACTAACTATGGCTACACCTTC. This translates into CASSGTGTGLETNYGYTF.

This clonotype is labeled as medium-sized (0.01 to 0.1%). The rearrangement joins TRBV7-9 to TRBJ2-6, with TRBD2 as a possible D gene (7 bases). Trimming cost V 8 bases and J 2 bases, with 10 bases left between them. Germline V gene data show CDR1 as SEHNR and CDR2 as FQNEAQ (reference sequence). The CDR3 is made up of 14 amino acids. The CDR3 DNA reads TGTGCCAGCTCGGGGGGCCCTGGGGCCAACGTCCTGACTTTC. This codes for CASSGGPGANVLTF.

The chain combines TRBV7-4 with TRBJ2-2; D unresolved. With 6 bases removed from V and 6 bases from J, the gap between germline ends came to 8 bases. The CDR3 loop spans 12 amino acids. Germline V gene sequence: CDR1 SGHVT, CDR2 SQSDAQ. CDR3 coding DNA: TGTGCCAGCAGTCGTTGGGCCGGGGAGCTGTTTTTT. Translation: CASSRWAGELFF.

The rearrangement links TRBV4-1 to TRBJ2-5; D might be TRBD2 (6 bases). The J call could be wrong; TRBJ2-1 is a better fit for the DNA end. CDR3 length equals 14 residues. CDR1 MGHRA and CDR2 YSYEKL come from the germline V gene. The CDR3 DNA follows: TGCGCCAGCAGCCAGGACCGACTAGTCGCGAAGCAGTTCTTC. Translated, it gives CASSQDRLVAKQFF.

This clonotype was observed many times. The rearrangement joins TRBV6-1 to TRBJ1-1, with a possible D match to TRBD1 (6 bases). The germline gives CDR1 MNHNS, CDR2 SASEGT. With 5 bases removed from V and 0 bases from J, the gap between germline ends came to 16 bases. CDR3 length: 16 residues. The CDR3 is CASSQPGHLMNTEAFF. The CDR3, as DNA: TGTGCCAGCAGTCAACCGGGACACCTTATGAACACTGAAGCTTTCTTT.

In this sample, this clonotype turned up many times. The CDR3 nucleotides are TGTGCCAGCAGTTTTGGGGACATCCGGGAGACCCAGTACTTC. Protein sequence: CASSFGDIRETQYF. V gene TRBV12-3 or TRBV12-4 combines with J gene TRBJ2-5, with a tentative D call TRBD1 (6 bases). Trimming removed 3 bases from V and 5 bases from J, with 13 bases in between. The CDR3 length is 14 residues.

This chain connects TRBV7-9 to TRBJ2-1; 10 bases match TRBD1. The better agreement between TRBJ2-7 and the DNA end casts doubt on the J call. The CDR3 extends over 18 amino acids. Germline-derived CDR1 and CDR2 are SEHNR and FQNEAQ (reference sequence). The CDR3 nucleotides are TGTGCCAGCAGCTTAATTTGGGCCCGGGACAGGGGCTCCTACGAGCAGTACTTC. As protein: CASSLIWARDRGSYEQYF.

Within the sample, this clonotype is medium-sized. The rearrangement joins TRBV6-1 to TRBJ2-3; 9 nucleotides agree with TRBD1. The CDR3 extends over 14 amino acids. In germline, CDR1 is MNHNS, CDR2 SASEGT. Unmatched junction bases numbered 3, after V lost 6 bases and J lost 2 bases. This CDR3 is CASRDRGFTDTQYF. The CDR3 bases are TGTGCCAGCAGGGACAGGGGATTCACAGATACGCAGTATTTT.

Here the CDR3 DNA reads TGTGCCAGCAGCTCCCGGGACTTGAACACCGGGGAGCTGTTTTTT. Amino acid sequence: CASSSRDLNTGELFF. The chain joins TRBV11-2 to TRBJ2-2; D is perhaps TRBD2 (6 bases). V lost 4 bases and J 1 base, leaving 10 bases between the germline ends. CDR1 and CDR2 from the germline V gene are SGHAT and FQNNGV. The length of the CDR3 is 15 residues.

The genes are TRBV7-4 and TRBJ2-5; D is unresolved. Matching the DNA end better, TRBJ2-1 makes the J call doubtful. The CDR3 runs to 15 residues. Germline V gives CDR1 SGHVT, CDR2 SQSDAQ. CDR3: CASSYLQTKYNEQFF. Written as DNA, the CDR3 is TGTGCCAGCAGCTACTTACAGACGAAGTACAATGAGCAGTTCTTC.

This clonotype was seen more than once but under ten times. V gene TRBV28 combines with J gene TRBJ2-1; 10 bases line up with TRBD2. The V segment lost 3 bases and the J segment 5 bases; nucleotides outside the gene matches: 4. The CDR3 is made up of 15 amino acids. CDR1 and CDR2 from the germline V gene are MDHEN and SYDVKM. The CDR3 sequence is CASSFLLAGNNEQFF. The CDR3 DNA reads TGTGCCAGCAGTTTTTTACTAGCGGGGAACAATGAGCAGTTCTTC.

Regarding this clonotype: Being one base from a much bigger clone, this may be a read error. The CDR3 nucleotides are TGCGCCAGCAGCTTGGTTGTTGTAGCGGGGGGCCAAGAGACCCAGTACTTC. Translating it yields CASSLVVVAGGQETQYF. V usage is TRBV5-1 and J usage is TRBJ2-7, with TRBD2 matching 10 bases. The end of the DNA is better explained by TRBJ2-5, so the J call may be wrong. Germline CDR1 is SGHRS and CDR2 is YFSETQ. The CDR3 has 17 amino acids.

This sequence joins TRBV7-3 and TRBJ2-4, with D uncertain. Germline V gene lookup returns CDR1 SGHTA and CDR2 FQGTGA. The CDR3 extends over 15 amino acids. The germline V and J ends were trimmed by 5 bases and 1 base, with 12 bases remaining between them. The CDR3 sequence: CASSKNGKAKNIQYF. The DNA of the CDR3 is TGTGCCAGCAGCAAAAACGGCAAGGCCAAAAACATTCAGTACTTC.

This chain links TRBV11-3 with TRBJ2-3; maybe TRBD2 (5 bases). The J call may be incorrect, as the DNA end agrees better with TRBJ2-1. The germline gives CDR1 SGHNT, CDR2 YENEEA. CDR3 length equals 13 residues. This CDR3 is CASSLSGYNEQFF. The CDR3 DNA is TGTGCCAGCAGCTTGAGCGGTTACAATGAGCAGTTCTTC.

V and J are TRBV25-1 and TRBJ2-3; D gene uncertain. Matching the DNA end better, TRBJ2-5 makes the J call doubtful. CDR3 length equals 14 residues. The germline gives CDR1 MGHDK, CDR2 SYGVNS. CDR3 in amino acids: CASSEFTTWETQYF. DNA for the CDR3: TGTGCCAGCAGTGAATTTACGACGTGGGAGACCCAGTACTTC.

The chain recombines TRBV7-2 with TRBJ1-4, with 9 bases that match TRBD1. J was trimmed by 7 bases and V by 3 bases; bases with no gene match: 3. Germline lookup yields CDR1 SGHTA and CDR2 FQGNSA. The CDR3 consists of 14 residues. The CDR3 here is CASSLTGGLEKLFF. CDR3 coding DNA: TGTGCCAGCAGCTTGACAGGGGGTCTTGAAAAACTGTTTTTT.

J is TRBJ2-1 and V is TRBV7-9; 9 bases map to TRBD2. The CDR3 sequence is 16 residues long. Trimming cost V 2 bases and J 6 bases; bases outside gene matches: 8. Per germline, CDR1 SEHNR and CDR2 FQNEAQ (reference sequence). In DNA, the CDR3 is TGTGCCAGCAGCTTATTTTCGCTAGCGGGAATCAATGAGCAGTTCTTC. This codes for CASSLFSLAGINEQFF.

This clonotype was recorded many times. The V gene is TRBV12-2, the J gene TRBJ2-2; the DNA was not used to check the table's D call, TRBD1. TRBV12-2 is a pseudogene. The length of the CDR3 is 19 residues. The CDR3 here is CASRKREGDRGLTIGELFF. DNA of the CDR3: TGTGCAAGTCGCAAGCGGGAGGGGGACAGGGGTCTAACAATCGGGGAGCTGTTTTTT.

This clonotype was recorded at least ten times. The V and J genes are TRBV12-3 or TRBV12-4 and TRBJ2-5, with a possible D match to TRBD2 (7 bases). The CDR3 is made up of 15 amino acids. V lost 6 bases and J lost 5, with 19 bases in between. CDR3 coding DNA: TGTGCCAGCAGCCCCGGGGGGCTGCTCTGGGAGACCCAGTACTTC. This translates into CASSPGGLLWETQYF.

This clonotype was detected many times. The V and J genes are TRBV6-1 and TRBJ2-1; possibly TRBD2 for D (5 bases). Germline assignment: CDR1 MNHNS and CDR2 SASEGT. V lost 6 bases and J 3 bases, leaving 12 bases between the germline ends. The CDR3 loop spans 14 amino acids. DNA for the CDR3: TGTGCCAGCAGACCTGGACTGAGCTACAATGAGCAGTTCTTC. Translated: CASRPGLSYNEQFF.

This clonotype was detected only once. J is TRBJ2-5 and V is TRBV7-4; maybe TRBD2 (6 bases). The V end lost 5 bases, the J end lost 1 base, and 17 bases lay between the germline ends. Germline CDR1 reads SGHVT; CDR2 reads SQSDAQ. This CDR3 is built from 16 residues. The CDR3 DNA reads as TGTGCCAGCAGCGTGTATGGCGGGACGGGCCAAGAGACCCAGTACTTC. Its protein is CASSVYGGTGQETQYF.

This clonotype was found many times. The chain uses TRBV12-3 or TRBV12-4 and TRBJ1-5, with a tentative D call TRBD1 (6 bases). The CDR3 covers 14 residues. The V gene lost 3 bases and the J gene lost 9 bases, with 15 bases spanning the gap. The CDR3 loop is CASSFGGPLGPQHF. The CDR3 DNA reads TGTGCCAGCAGTTTTGGGGGGCCCTTGGGGCCCCAGCATTTT.